The source of this T cell receptor (beta chain) is a study of shared clonotypes between healthy human individuals. In the study overall: Each donor's CD8 memory used one plate, CD8 naive two, each CD4 subset three.

Study results and limitations: Four donors had approximately 4.6% of their naive CD4 clonotypes in common. Blood was the sole source, and tissue repertoires probably differ.

Note on this clone: As yet, its antigen is unknown.

CDR3 length: 14 residues. In germline, CDR1 is PRHDT, CDR2 FYEKMQ (reference sequence). With 5 bases clipped from V and 5 bases from J, the junction kept 8 bases outside the gene matches. This table comes from immunoSEQ multiplex PCR, and its TCRdb copy is limited to in-frame clones, with some not included. The sample includes 2 million to 2.5 million clones, roughly 90% of them seen just once. Specimen: naive CD4+ T cells from PBMCs. Sample subset: CD45RA+ positively selected. The rearrangement uses TRBV13 and TRBJ2-5; 7 bases are shared with TRBD1. The receptor was isolated from a man aged 18 to 30 in good health. Some clones in this sample may be carry-over from other donors' samples. The CDR3 loop is CASSDHRGGETQYF. The CDR3 coding sequence is TGTGCCAGCAGCGACCACAGGGGTGGGGAGACCCAGTACTTC.